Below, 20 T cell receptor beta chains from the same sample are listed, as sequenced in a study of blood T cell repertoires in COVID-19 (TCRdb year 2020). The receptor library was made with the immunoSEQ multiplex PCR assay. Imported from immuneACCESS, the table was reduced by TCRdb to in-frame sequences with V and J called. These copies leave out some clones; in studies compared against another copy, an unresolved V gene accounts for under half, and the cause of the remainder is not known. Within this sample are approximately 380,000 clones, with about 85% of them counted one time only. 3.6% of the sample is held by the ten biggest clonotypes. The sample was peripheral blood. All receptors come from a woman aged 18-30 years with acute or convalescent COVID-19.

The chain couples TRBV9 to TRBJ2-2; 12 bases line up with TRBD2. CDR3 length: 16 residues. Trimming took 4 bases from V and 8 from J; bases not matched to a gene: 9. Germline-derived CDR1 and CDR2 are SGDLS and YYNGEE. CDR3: CASSTSSGGAEGELFF. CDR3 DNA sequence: TGTGCCAGCAGCACCTCTAGCGGGGGGGCAGAAGGGGAGCTGTTTTTT.

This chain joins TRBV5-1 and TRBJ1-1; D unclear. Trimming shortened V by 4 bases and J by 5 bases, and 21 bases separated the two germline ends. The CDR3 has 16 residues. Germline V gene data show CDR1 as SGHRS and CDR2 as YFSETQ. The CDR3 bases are TGCGCCAGCAGCCCTAACGTGGTGGGGTCGGGAACTGAAGCTTTCTTT. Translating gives CASSPNVVGSGTEAFF.

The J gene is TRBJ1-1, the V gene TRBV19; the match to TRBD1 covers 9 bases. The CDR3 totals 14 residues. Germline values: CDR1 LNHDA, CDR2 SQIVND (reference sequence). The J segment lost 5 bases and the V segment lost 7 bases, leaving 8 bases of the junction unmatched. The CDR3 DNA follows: TGTGCCAGTACTTACGGACAGGGGCCGACTGAAGCTTTCTTT. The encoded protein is CASTYGQGPTEAFF.

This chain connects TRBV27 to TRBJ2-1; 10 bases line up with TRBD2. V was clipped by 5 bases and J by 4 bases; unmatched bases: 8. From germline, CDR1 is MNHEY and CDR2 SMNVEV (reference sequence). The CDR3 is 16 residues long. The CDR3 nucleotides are TGTGCCAGCAGTCCCTCCCCTAGCGGGAGTTACAATGAGCAGTTCTTC. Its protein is CASSPSPSGSYNEQFF.

The CDR3 here is CASSRTRTGNNQPQHF. The DNA of the CDR3 is TGTGCCAGCAGCCGCACCAGGACAGGGAACAATCAGCCCCAGCATTTT. The chain joins TRBV28 to TRBJ1-5, with TRBD1 matching over 8 bases. The CDR3 has 16 residues. CDR1 is MDHEN and CDR2 is SYDVKM in the germline V gene. V trimming: 6 bases; J trimming: 3 bases; junction bases outside the gene matches: 10.

The DNA for the CDR3 is TGTGCCAGCAGCTTAGACGGCAGGGGTATCGATGGCTACACCTTC. Its translation: CASSLDGRGIDGYTF. This chain joins TRBV7-8 and TRBJ1-2; perhaps TRBD1 as D (6 bases). Germline-derived CDR1 and CDR2 are SGHVS and FQNEAQ. Trimming shortened V by 1 base and J by 6 bases, and 15 bases separated the two germline ends. This CDR3 contains 15 residues.

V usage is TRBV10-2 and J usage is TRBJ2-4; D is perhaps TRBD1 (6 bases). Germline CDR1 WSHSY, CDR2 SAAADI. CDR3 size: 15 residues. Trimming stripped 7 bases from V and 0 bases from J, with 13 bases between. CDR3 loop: CASIDTGLAKNIQYF. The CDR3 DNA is TGCGCCAGCATTGACACAGGGTTAGCCAAAAACATTCAGTACTTC.

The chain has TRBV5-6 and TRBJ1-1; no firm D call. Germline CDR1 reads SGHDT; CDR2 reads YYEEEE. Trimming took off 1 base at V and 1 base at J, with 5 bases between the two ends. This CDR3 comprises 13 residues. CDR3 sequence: CASSLSWNTEAFF. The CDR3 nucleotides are TGTGCCAGCAGCTTGTCATGGAACACTGAAGCTTTCTTT.

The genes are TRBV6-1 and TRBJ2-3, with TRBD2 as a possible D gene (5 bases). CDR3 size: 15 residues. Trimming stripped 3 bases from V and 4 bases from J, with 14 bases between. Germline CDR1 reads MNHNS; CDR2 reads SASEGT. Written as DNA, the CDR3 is TGTGCCAGCAGTGATGGACTTACTCTAGCAGATACGCAGTATTTT. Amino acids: CASSDGLTLADTQYF.

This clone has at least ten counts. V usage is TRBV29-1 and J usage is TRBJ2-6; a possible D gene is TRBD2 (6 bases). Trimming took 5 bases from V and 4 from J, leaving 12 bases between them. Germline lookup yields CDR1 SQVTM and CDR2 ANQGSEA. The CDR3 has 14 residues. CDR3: CSVLLAAGANVLTF. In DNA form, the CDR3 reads TGCAGCGTTTTACTAGCCGCAGGGGCCAACGTCCTGACTTTC.

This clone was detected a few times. CDR3 protein: CASSLRGDSSYEQYF. The CDR3 nucleotides are TGTGCCAGCAGCTTGCGCGGGGACAGTTCCTACGAGCAGTACTTC. V and J are TRBV7-9 and TRBJ2-7; weak D call: TRBD1 (7 bases). The V and J ends lost 3 bases and 1 base respectively, with 13 bases between them. The CDR3 covers 15 residues. The germline CDR1 and CDR2 sequences are SEHNR and FQNEAQ (reference sequence).

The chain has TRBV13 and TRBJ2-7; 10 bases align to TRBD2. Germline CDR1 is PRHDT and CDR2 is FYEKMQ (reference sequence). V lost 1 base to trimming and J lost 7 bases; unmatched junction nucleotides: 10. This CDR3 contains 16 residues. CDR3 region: CASSLEGAGGREEQYF. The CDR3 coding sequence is TGTGCCAGCAGCTTAGAAGGAGCGGGGGGGCGAGAAGAGCAGTACTTC.

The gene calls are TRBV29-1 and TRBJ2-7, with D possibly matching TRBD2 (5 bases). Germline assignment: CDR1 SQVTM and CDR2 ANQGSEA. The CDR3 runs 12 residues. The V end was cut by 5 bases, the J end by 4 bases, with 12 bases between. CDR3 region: CSVRLAGYEQYF. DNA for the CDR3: TGCAGCGTTCGGTTGGCGGGTTACGAGCAGTACTTC.

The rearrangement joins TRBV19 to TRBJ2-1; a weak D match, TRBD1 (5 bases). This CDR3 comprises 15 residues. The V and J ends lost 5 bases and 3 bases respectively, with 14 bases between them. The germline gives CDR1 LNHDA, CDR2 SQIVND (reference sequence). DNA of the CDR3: TGTGCCAGTAGTCAGGAAGGCGGACACTACAATGAGCAGTTCTTC. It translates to CASSQEGGHYNEQFF. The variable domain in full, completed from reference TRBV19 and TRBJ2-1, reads DGGITQSPKYLFRKEGQNVTLSCEQNLNHDAMYWYRQDPGQGLRLIYYSQIVNDFQKGDIAEGYSVSREKKESFPLTVTSAQKNPTAFYLCASSQEGGHYNEQFFGPGTRLTVL.

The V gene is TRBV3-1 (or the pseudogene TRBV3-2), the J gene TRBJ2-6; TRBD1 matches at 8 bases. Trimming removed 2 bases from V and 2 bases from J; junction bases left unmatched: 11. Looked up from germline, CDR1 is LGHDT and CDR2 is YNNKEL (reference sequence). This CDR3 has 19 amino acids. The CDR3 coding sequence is TGTGCCAGCAGCCAACCAGACAGGGGTCCCCAGGCTGGGGCCAACGTCCTGACTTTC. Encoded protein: CASSQPDRGPQAGANVLTF.

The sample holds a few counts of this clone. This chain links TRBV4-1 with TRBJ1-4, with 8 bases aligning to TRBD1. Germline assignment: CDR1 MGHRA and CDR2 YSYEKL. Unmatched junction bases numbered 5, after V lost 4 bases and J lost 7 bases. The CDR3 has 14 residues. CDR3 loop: CASSLTGGFEKLFF. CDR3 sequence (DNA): TGCGCCAGCAGCCTTACAGGGGGTTTTGAAAAACTGTTTTTT.

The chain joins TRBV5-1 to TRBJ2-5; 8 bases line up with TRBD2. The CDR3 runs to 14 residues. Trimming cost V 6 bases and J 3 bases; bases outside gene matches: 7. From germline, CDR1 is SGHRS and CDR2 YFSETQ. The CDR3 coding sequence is TGCGCCAGCAACGGCGGGGGGTTCGAAGAGACCCAGTACTTC. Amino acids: CASNGGGFEETQYF.

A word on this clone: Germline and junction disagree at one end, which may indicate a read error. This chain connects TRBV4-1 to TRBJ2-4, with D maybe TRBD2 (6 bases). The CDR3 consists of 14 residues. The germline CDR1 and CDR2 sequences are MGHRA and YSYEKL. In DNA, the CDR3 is TGCGCCAGCAGCTCTGCCTTTACTAGCAACATTCCGTACTTC. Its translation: CASSSAFTSNIPYF.

CDR3 DNA: TGTGCCAGCGCTATTCGGGAGGAATATGGCTACACCTTC. Its protein product is CASAIREEYGYTF. The chain uses TRBV27 and TRBJ1-2; D remains ambiguous. Trimming removed 8 bases from V and 5 bases from J, with 15 bases in between. The length of the CDR3 is 13 residues. The germline gives CDR1 MNHEY, CDR2 SMNVEV (reference sequence).

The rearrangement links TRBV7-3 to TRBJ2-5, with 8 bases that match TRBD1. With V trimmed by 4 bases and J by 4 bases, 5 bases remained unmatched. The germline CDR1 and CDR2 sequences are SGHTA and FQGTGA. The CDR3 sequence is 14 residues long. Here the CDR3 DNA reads TGTGCCAGCAGCTCAACAGGGGGAATAGAGACCCAGTACTTC. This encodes CASSSTGGIETQYF.